This TCR beta chain was obtained from a study of CD8 T cells in Susac syndrome. This CDR3 contains 17 residues. V was clipped by 0 bases and J by 1 base, with 10 bases between them. Looked up from germline, CDR1 is MGHRA and CDR2 is YSYEKL. RNA in amounts of about 0.5 to 1 ug was reverse transcribed with random hexamers. Amplification of TCR beta CDR3 across 54 Vbeta and 13 Jbeta was performed with immunoSEQ multiplex PCR. MiXCR, applied by TCRdb to the immunoSEQ multiplex PCR reads, yields one record per CDR3 protein. The sample lists around 130,000 distinct CDR3 sequences, around 95% occurring once. While CD8+ and CD4+ T cells were isolated negatively, TEMRA cells were enriched by FACS.

The chain uses TRBV4-1 and TRBJ1-6; D not certain. Sequences were obtained from CD4+ T cells from PBMCs. This TCR came from a human donor in good health. The CDR3 reads CASSQETLGSYNSPLHF. The CDR3 nucleotides are TGCGCCAGCAGCCAAGAGACTCTAGGGTCCTATAATTCACCCCTCCACTTT.